A single sample gave rise to the 2 T cell receptor beta chains below, sequenced in a study of shared clonotypes between healthy human individuals. TCRdb keeps only in-frame clones here, not all; method: immunoSEQ multiplex PCR. The sample holds more than 2,000,000 clones; about 92% are singletons and the top ten take under 0.45%. The sample consisted of naive CD4+ T cells from PBMCs. As to subset: CD45RA+ positively selected. The receptors were sampled from a man in his late teens or twenties in good health. Some clones in this sample may be carry-over from other donors' samples.

The chain links TRBV2 to TRBJ2-2; perhaps TRBD1 as D (6 bases). V lost 3 bases to trimming and J lost 6 bases, with 11 bases between them. There are 14 residues in the CDR3. Germline-derived CDR1 and CDR2 are SNHLY and FYNNEI. DNA for the CDR3: TGTGCCAGCAGTGACTACAGGGAAGCCGGGGAGCTGTTTTTT. It specifies CASSDYREAGELFF.

A word on this clone: The sample carries other DNA sequences with the same CDR3. The rearrangement uses TRBV28 and TRBJ2-3; no definite D call. From germline, CDR1 is MDHEN and CDR2 SYDVKM. The CDR3 is 12 amino acids. V was clipped by 2 bases and J by 6 bases, with 6 bases between them. Here the CDR3 DNA reads TGTGCCAGCAGTTTAGCAGGCGATACGCAGTATTTT. It encodes CASSLAGDTQYF. The whole variable domain, filled in from reference TRBV28 and TRBJ2-3, reads DVKVTQSSRYLVKRTGEKVFLECVQDMDHENMFWYRQDPGLGLRLIYFSYDVKMKEKGDIPEGYSVSREKKERFSLILESASTNQTSMYLCASSLAGDTQYFGPGTRLTVL.